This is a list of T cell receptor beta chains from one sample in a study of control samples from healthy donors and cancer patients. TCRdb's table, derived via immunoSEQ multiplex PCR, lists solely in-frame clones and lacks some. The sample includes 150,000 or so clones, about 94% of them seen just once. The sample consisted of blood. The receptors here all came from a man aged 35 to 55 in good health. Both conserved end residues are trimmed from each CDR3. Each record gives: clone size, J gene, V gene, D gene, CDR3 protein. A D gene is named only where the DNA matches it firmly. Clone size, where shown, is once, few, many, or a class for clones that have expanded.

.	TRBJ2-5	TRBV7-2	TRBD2	ATAAGGPWETQY
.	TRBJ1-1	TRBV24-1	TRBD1	AAGNRGGNTEAF
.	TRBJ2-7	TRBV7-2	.	ASSYDTYYEQY
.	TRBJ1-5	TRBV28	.	ASSPRGGNQPQH
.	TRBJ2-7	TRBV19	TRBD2	ASSIFLGEGPTYEQY
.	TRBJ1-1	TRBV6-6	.	ASNHGGGNTEAF
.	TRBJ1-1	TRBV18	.	ASSTTLQGTNTEAF
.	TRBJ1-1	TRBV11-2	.	ASSLRNTEAF
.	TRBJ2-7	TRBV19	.	ASRLDAEQY
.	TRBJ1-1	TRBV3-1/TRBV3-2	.	ASSQANTEAF
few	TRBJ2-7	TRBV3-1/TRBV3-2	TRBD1	ASSQDRGTLGTANFCYEQY
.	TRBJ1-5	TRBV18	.	ASSRGENQPQH
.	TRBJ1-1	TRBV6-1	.	ASSEAWRRVMNTEAF
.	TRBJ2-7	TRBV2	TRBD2	ATVAGDDVEQY
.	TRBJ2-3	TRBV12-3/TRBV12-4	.	ASSLLSTDTQY
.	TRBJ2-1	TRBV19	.	ASSPAADNEQF
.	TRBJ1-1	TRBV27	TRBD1	ASSLEANRGRATEAF
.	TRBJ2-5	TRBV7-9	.	ASSLVGSREETQY
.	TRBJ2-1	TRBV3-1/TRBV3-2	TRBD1	ASSQVRSSQGAEQF
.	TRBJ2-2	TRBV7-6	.	ASSLGAAGAGELF
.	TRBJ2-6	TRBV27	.	ASSLSGAAGANVLT
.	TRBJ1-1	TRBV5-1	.	ASSPRTGTTEAF
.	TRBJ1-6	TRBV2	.	ASSGTAPNSPLH
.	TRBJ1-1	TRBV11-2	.	ASSSGTGMNTEAF
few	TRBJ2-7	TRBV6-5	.	ASSYNRGYEQY
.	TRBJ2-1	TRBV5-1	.	ASSLGTDNEQF
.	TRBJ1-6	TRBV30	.	ALGGFGNSPLH
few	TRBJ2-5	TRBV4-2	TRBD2	ASSQGERGAGGETQY
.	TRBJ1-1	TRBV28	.	ASSLPPREAF
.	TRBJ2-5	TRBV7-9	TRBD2	ASSWGLAETQY
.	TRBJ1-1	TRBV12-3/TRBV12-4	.	ASSPTGTEAF
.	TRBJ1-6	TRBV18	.	ASSPGGTSPLH
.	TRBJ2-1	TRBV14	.	ASSPPWGYVGGGYNEQF
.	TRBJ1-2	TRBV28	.	ASSLQGPGYT
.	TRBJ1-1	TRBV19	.	ASIDWGGRTEAF
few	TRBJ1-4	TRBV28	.	ASSSNWDEKLF
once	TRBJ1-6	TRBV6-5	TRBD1	ASTPRDRYSPLH
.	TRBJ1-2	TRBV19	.	ASTEAHRGGISYGYT
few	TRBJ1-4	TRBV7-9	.	ASSLDVQGREKLF
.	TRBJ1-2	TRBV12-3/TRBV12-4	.	ASSSSGQTGYT
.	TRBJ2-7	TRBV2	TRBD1	ASSGTGEQY
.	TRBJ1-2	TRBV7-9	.	ASSLESGNYGYT
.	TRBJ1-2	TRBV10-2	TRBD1	ASKQGQGEGGYT
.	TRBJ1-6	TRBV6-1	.	ASSEGYNSPLH